The source of this T cell receptor beta chain is a study of cytomegalovirus exposure and HLA in healthy donors (dated by TCRdb to the late 2010s). A note on the overall study: An earlier analysis of under 600 of the donors reported 276 Gb of sequence data and roughly 110 million unique TCR beta sequences from 150 million to 200 million T cells. Approximately 300 gigabases of sequencing data and 70 million to 95 million unique TCR sequences made up an early release that covered nearly 650 HLA-typed donors. Among the roughly 400 genotyped donors, under 90% belonged to the genetic ancestry cluster associated with self-reported Caucasian donors. The study aimed to test whether signatures of past pathogen exposure could be identified by cataloging public T cell receptors. The study profiled the T cell repertoires of hundreds of subjects by immunosequencing and related them to cytomegalovirus serostatus. Besides the first cohort of more than 650 subjects, a separate validation cohort made up of 120 different subjects was used. To predict cytomegalovirus infection status, the study combined high-throughput TCR immunosequencing, statistical association of individual TCRs with disease status, and machine learning. A later analysis re-examined previously published TCR beta repertoires from several hundred donors and added high-resolution HLA genotyping to investigate patterns of TCR occurrence. In the later analysis, no new phenotypic data were used to find candidate immune exposures; instead, reliance was placed on TCR beta sequences and their occurrence across donors. An earlier analysis of 587 of the donors used high-throughput TCR beta sequencing to judge whether each TCR beta V gene segment behaved as functional or pseudogenic. Donor age, sex, ethnicity and CMV serostatus were compiled together with the repertoire data. In a later genetic analysis, genome-wide SNP genotypes for about three fifths of the roughly 670 donors were used, and that subset was treated as a discovery cohort. Every repertoire in the discovery cohort had been generated on one and the same sequencing platform. HLA typing covered class I and class II loci at four-digit resolution. Typing coverage differed by locus: A, B, C, DRB1 and DQB1 were typed in roughly 629-630 donors, DQA1 in roughly 500, DPA1 in 600 to 610, and DPB1 in just under 480. A few DR-DQ haplotypes were treated as single units for association and clustering because of strong linkage in the cohort. Among almost 400 genotyped donors of the cohort, an average of around 240,000 unique TCR beta nucleotide sequences were sequenced per donor, 15% to 20% of them non-productive. Results the study describes overall, beyond this receptor: In a later genetic analysis, fewer N-insertions in productive TCRs were reported among donors in an Asian-associated ancestry cluster than the 666-donor mean. Cytomegalovirus status was reported to be diagnosed by the classifier with high specificity and sensitivity in both the original and validation cohorts. In this cohort, only TCR beta chains were sequenced, and detectable features were limited by the absence of alpha or paired-chain data. In a later analysis, the rate of TCR association differed among HLA loci, with DRB1 alleles having the most associated TCRs and HLA-C alleles having the fewest. The study gave a list of 150 to 200 TCR beta chains associated with cytomegalovirus. Correlated functional status among segregating V segments might be attributable to linkage disequilibrium, but an unknown experimental factor could not be ruled out. Across donors, most TCR sequences were observed very rarely, whereas some public TCRs were present in many individuals. Specific HLA alleles were associated with over 15,000 TCR beta sequences at a false discovery rate of 0.05 in a later analysis. A further reported finding was that TCR beta sequences accurately predicted the HLA-A and HLA-B alleles for most subjects in the first cohort. HLA typing was unavailable for some donors at each locus, so association tests used only the typed subset. In a later genetic analysis, a missense DCLRE1C variant was associated with V-gene and J-gene trimming of TCR beta chains, and the association was replicated in an independent cohort. According to a later analysis, most CMV-associated TCR beta chains appeared to be HLA-restricted, and the HLA associations seemed to be driven largely by CMV exposure. Three of the identified cytomegalovirus-associated TCR beta chains were confirmed in vitro to be specific for cytomegalovirus antigens. An earlier analysis of approximately 600 of the donors showed that most TCR beta V segments appeared in productive rearrangements either about 87% or about 30% of the time, which broadly matched IMGT annotations. Presence/absence analyses assumed roughly uniform sequencing depth across donors, an assumption that may not hold. Some IMGT-functional V segments, including TRBV6-2 and TRBV6-3, could not be distinguished by the 87-base-pair reads and were therefore excluded. Because counts were too low, some 17 rarely observed V segments, including chromosome 9 orphons, were left out of the earlier analysis of about 620 of the donors. A later analysis reported that several top co-occurrence clusters appeared linked to parvovirus B19, influenza, CMV and Epstein-Barr virus. Strong co-occurrence of HLA alleles, especially DR and DQ, made assigning TCR associations to individual alleles difficult. A cluster of highly shared sequence variants was judged likely to be a technical artifact of the sequencing pipeline. The authors suggested that the approach could potentially be extended to other disease states and immunological phenotypes. Immune exposure information for the cohort was limited to CMV serostatus. In a later analysis, HLA-associated TCR beta chains were found to be more clonally expanded and to have lower generation probabilities than equally common non-associated chains.

The cysteine opens and the phenylalanine closes a CDR3 of 14 amino acids. Only the CDR3 region is kept as DNA, spanning 42 bases read in frame from base 1. CDR1 MRHNA and CDR2 SNTAGT were looked up in the germline V gene. Germline trimming: 7 bases from V, 12 bases from J; junction bases outside gene matches: 12. The library was obtained by the immunoSEQ multiplex PCR assay. For the multiplex PCR, a mixture combining 60 forward primers for TCR Vbeta segments and 13 reverse primers for TCR Jbeta segments was used. A multiplex PCR assay on genomic DNA amplified the CDR3 region of rearranged TCR beta genes. On the Illumina HiSeq System, the amplified TCR beta libraries were sequenced as 87-base-pair reads. Per the original workflow: A later analysis tallied 75 million to 95 million unique TCR beta chains across the 550 to 850 repertoires, and roughly 11 million of those chains were shared by two or more donors. Raw reads were error-corrected and collapsed into unique sequences by a nearest-neighbor algorithm in which closely related sequences were merged to remove PCR and sequencing errors. To assign V, D and J gene segments, CDR3 sequences were aligned to IMGT reference sequences. For a sequence to be retained, at least a six-nucleotide match to both a V gene segment and a J gene segment was required. A rearrangement was called productive if the CDR3 had no stop codons and remained in frame with V and J, and every other rearrangement was called non-productive. CDR3 was defined according to IMGT convention as the region running from the second conserved V-encoded cysteine to the conserved J-encoded phenylalanine. The earlier analysis of about 610 of the donors excluded sequences that lacked an unambiguous match to a single V gene segment. An earlier analysis of several hundred of the donors called V segments functional above 56.7% productive rearrangements and segregating when the between-donor standard deviation exceeded 5%. A statistical classification framework was built for diagnosing cytomegalovirus status from the catalog of TCR beta chain sequences. V and J gene assignment, in a later analysis, came from comparing TCR nucleotide sequences with IMGT/GENE-DB human TR gene sequences. A later analysis assigned CDR3 sequences and most-parsimonious VDJ recombination scenarios with the TCRdist pipeline. In a later analysis, each TCR beta chain was defined by its CDR3 amino acid sequence together with its V-gene family, and reads lacking a unique V-gene family were excluded. A later analysis removed 500 to 600 highly shared, low-generation-probability nucleotide sequences to deal with suspected cross-contamination and a sequencing artifact. In a later analysis, a clonal expansion index was calculated for each public chain from normalized within-repertoire ranks of inferred template counts. In a later analysis, generation probabilities were computed using a VDJ recombination model fitted to out-of-frame rearrangements, and the results were checked against IGoR. In a later analysis, TCR-TCR, TCR-HLA and TCR-CMV co-occurrence was scored with hypergeometric tests, and a repertoire-size bias correction was applied to TCR pairs. A later analysis estimated false discovery rates by permuting HLA or CMV assignments 20 times. A later analysis grouped co-occurring TCRs with DBSCAN, adding TCRdist sequence similarity when clustering within HLA-allele-positive subsets. Co-occurrence clustering excluded repertoires with fewer than 30,000 or more than 120,000 public chains, plus five with anomalous nucleotide sharing. Drawn from immuneACCESS, this table holds only the in-frame rearrangements with V and J called that TCRdb kept. Clones are partly lost; checked studies trace under half to an unresolved V gene and leave the rest unexplained. V and J calls and clone size are copied from that table; D and trimming were computed from the DNA. Recorded for this sample are approximately 70,000 clones; roughly 75% of them occurred a single time. Roughly 7.7% of the sample rests with the top ten.

For this clone: Its antigen has not been determined. Per-base quality was not reported, and no clone a single base away is much larger than it.

The cohort consisted of fewer than 700 healthy bone marrow donors. Cohort members were all nominally healthy when sampled, although unrecorded immune exposures were likely present. The donor tested CMV seropositive and was one of the 289 seropositive cohort members. A peripheral blood sample was collected from each donor, and TCR beta sequencing was performed on peripheral blood mononuclear cells. The Qiagen DNeasy Blood Extraction Kit was used to extract genomic DNA from the blood cell samples. The sequencing input was PBMCs. Rearrangement joined TRBV6-4 to TRBJ2-1; TRBD2 matches 10 bases in the middle. The sequence derives from a man aged 55 to 70 in good health and CMV-seropositive. The CDR3 loop reads CASTRTSGDGRQFF. The DNA reads TGTGCCAGCACTCGGACTAGCGGAGACGGTAGGCAGTTCTTC.